This TCR beta chain was recovered during a study of blood T cell repertoires in COVID-19. CDR3 length: 15 residues. Trimming removed 1 base from V and 6 bases from J; junction bases left unmatched: 7. CDR1 and CDR2 from the germline V gene are SGHVS and FNYEAQ. In the original processing: The authors estimated nucleated cell counts from reference gene primer amplification. Sequenced by immunoSEQ multiplex PCR; TCRdb stores in-frame clones only, minus some. V and J calls and clone size are copied from that table; D and trimming were computed from the DNA. Of about 59,000 clones listed, about 83% are singletons.

The receptor comes from a woman of 80 years or more with acute or convalescent COVID-19. Sequenced material: peripheral blood. V and J are TRBV7-6 and TRBJ2-7, with TRBD2 identical over 9 bases. CDR3 residues: CASSLGTAGGSEQYF. CDR3 DNA: TGTGCCAGCAGCTTAGGAACGGCGGGGGGGAGCGAGCAGTACTTC.